The clone carrying this T cell receptor beta chain has a handful of counts. Its antigen is still unknown. This record comes from a study of T-cell reconstitution after alpha-beta-depleted transplantation in children. Germline CDR1 reads MNHEY; CDR2 reads SMNVEV (reference sequence). This CDR3 has 14 residues. V shed 5 bases and J shed 8 bases, with 16 bases lying between them. Preparation of the TCRbeta library used unique molecular identifiers. TCRdb processed the PCR reads anew with MiXCR; each CDR3 protein has one entry. Seen here are hundreds of thousands of distinct CDR3 sequences, 15% to 20% observed once, and the top ten hold around 4.5%. Findings and caveats of the study: T-cell counts and diversity at one year post-transplant came mainly from newly produced T cells. Surviving recipient T cells and intrathymic progenitors accounted for some patients' high TCRbeta diversity at day 60. Two months or so post-transplant, alpha-beta T cells reportedly derived from several hundred expanded graft clones.

The receptor's source is a male patient aged 5 to 17 who had a stem cell transplant for acute lymphoblastic leukemia, so the T cells may come from the graft donor. J is TRBJ2-1 and V is TRBV27; tentative D call: TRBD1 (5 bases). The material was PBMCs, mostly from graft donor cells, obtained 360 days after TCRalphabeta/CD19-depleted stem cell transplant. The CDR3 region is CASSGAARRDEQFF. CDR3 sequence (DNA): TGTGCCAGCAGTGGGGCGGCCCGGCGCGATGAGCAGTTCTTC.